Following are 32 T cell receptor beta chains from one sample sequenced in a study of blood T cell repertoires in COVID-19. Sequencing used immunoSEQ multiplex PCR; TCRdb keeps in-frame clones, though not all of them. Among approximately 200,000 clones listed, roughly 94% were seen once. Sequencing was carried out using peripheral blood. Receptor source: a man aged 30 to 45 with COVID-19, enrolled during active disease.

This clone was seen only once. This rearrangement joins TRBV9 to TRBJ1-1; D not resolved. The CDR3 is made up of 17 amino acids. Germline V gives CDR1 SGDLS, CDR2 YYNGEE. Trimming removed 0 bases from V and 1 base from J, with 16 bases in between. The CDR3 bases are TGTGCCAGCAGCGTAGCTAGTATGCTACGGAGGAACACTGAAGCTTTCTTT. Encoded protein: CASSVASMLRRNTEAFF.

The chain combines TRBV29-1 with TRBJ1-2; a possible D gene is TRBD1 (5 bases). V gave up 6 bases and J gave up 5 bases, with 19 bases separating them. The length of the CDR3 is 14 residues. CDR1 and CDR2 from the germline V gene are SQVTM and ANQGSEA. The DNA of the CDR3 is TGCAGCGTCCTGGGGCTCCCAGAACGGTATGGCTACACCTTC. Amino acids: CSVLGLPERYGYTF.

CDR3 sequence reads: CASSQDLAGGRLYGYTF. CDR3 in DNA: TGTGCCAGCAGCCAAGACCTGGCAGGGGGCCGTTTGTATGGCTACACCTTC. The genes are TRBV3-1 (or the pseudogene TRBV3-2) and TRBJ1-2; TRBD1 matches at 8 bases. V lost 0 bases and J lost 5; bases outside the gene matches: 11. CDR3 length equals 17 residues. Germline V gives CDR1 LGHDT, CDR2 YNNKEL (reference sequence).

V and J are TRBV18 and TRBJ2-7, with 9 bases fitting TRBD1. The CDR3 runs 14 residues. Germline V lookup: CDR1 KGHSH, CDR2 LQKENI. Unmatched junction bases numbered 6, after V lost 3 bases and J lost 6 bases. CDR3 in DNA: TGTGCCAGCTCACCTCGGGACAGGGTATCCGAGCAGTACTTC. It specifies CASSPRDRVSEQYF.

The gene calls are TRBV5-5 and TRBJ1-1, with TRBD1 matching 9 bases. J lost 7 bases, V lost 3 bases, and 7 bases had no gene match. CDR1 and CDR2 (germline): SGHKS, YYEKEE (reference sequence). The CDR3 sequence is 14 residues long. DNA of the CDR3: TGTGCCAGCAGCTGGGGACAGGGTTTACTTGAAGCTTTCTTT. The encoded protein is CASSWGQGLLEAFF.

V and J are TRBV6-1 and TRBJ2-1; TRBD1 matches 10 bases. The germline gives CDR1 MNHNS, CDR2 SASEGT. The J segment lost 5 bases and the V segment lost 0 bases, leaving 7 bases of the junction unmatched. This CDR3 is built from 17 residues. CDR3 loop: CASSEAFGTGEDNEQFF. Here the CDR3 DNA reads TGTGCCAGCAGTGAAGCGTTCGGGACAGGGGAAGACAATGAGCAGTTCTTC.

J is TRBJ1-4 and V is TRBV7-6; D unclear. CDR3 length equals 14 residues. V lost 5 bases, J lost 4 bases, and 11 bases lay in between. Germline CDR1 SGHVS, CDR2 FNYEAQ. CDR3 amino acids: CASSVGSGNEKLFF. The CDR3 coding sequence is TGTGCCAGCAGCGTAGGTAGCGGTAATGAAAAACTGTTTTTT.

The CDR3 DNA is TGCAGCGTTCATCAGGGGCCAAACTATGGCTACACCTTC. This encodes CSVHQGPNYGYTF. The rearrangement links TRBV29-1 to TRBJ1-2, with D maybe TRBD1 (6 bases). The ends were cut back, 5 bases at V and 2 bases at J, with 12 bases in the middle. The CDR3 length is 13 residues. The V gene's germline CDR1 is SQVTM and CDR2 ANQGSEA.

The V call is TRBV5-5, the J call TRBJ1-5, with D uncertain. CDR1 SGHKS and CDR2 YYEKEE come from the germline V gene (reference sequence). The CDR3 is 15 amino acids. V shed 1 base and J shed 0 bases, with 8 bases lying between them. CDR3 DNA sequence: TGTGCCAGCAGCTTGCTGACATCTAGCAATCAGCCCCAGCATTTT. This codes for CASSLLTSSNQPQHF.

CDR3 sequence: CASSRSGEETQYF. CDR3 in DNA: TGTGCCAGCAGCCGTAGCGGGGAAGAGACCCAGTACTTC. This rearrangement joins TRBV7-9 to TRBJ2-5, with 8 positions matching TRBD2. Germline V gives CDR1 SEHNR, CDR2 FQNEAQ (reference sequence). Trimming removed 5 bases from V and 3 bases from J; junction bases left unmatched: 2. The CDR3 runs 13 residues.

The gene calls are TRBV27 and TRBJ1-2; the D gene is possibly TRBD1 (6 bases). The CDR3 length is 15 residues. V shed 4 bases and J shed 10 bases, with 22 bases lying between them. CDR1 and CDR2 from the germline V gene are MNHEY and SMNVEV (reference sequence). The CDR3 DNA follows: TGTGCCAGCAGTTCTTCTTGGGACATCCCCAATTACTACACCTTC. This sequence encodes CASSSSWDIPNYYTF.

The chain uses TRBV2 and TRBJ1-4, with D maybe TRBD1 (6 bases). CDR3 length: 15 amino acids. Germline-derived CDR1 and CDR2 are SNHLY and FYNNEI. V lost 2 bases and J 0 bases, leaving 7 bases between the germline ends. DNA of the CDR3: TGTGCCAGCAGTGAAAGGGGGACAACTAATGAAAAACTGTTTTTT. It specifies CASSERGTTNEKLFF.

The V call is TRBV30, the J call TRBJ1-1; possible D gene TRBD1, 5 bases. The CDR3 covers 13 residues. Germline CDR1 and CDR2: GTSNPN and SVGIG (reference sequence). V gave up 0 bases and J gave up 5 bases, with 10 bases separating them. The DNA of the CDR3 is TGTGCCTGGAGTGTCGGACAACAAACTGAAGCTTTCTTT. Translated: CAWSVGQQTEAFF. The full variable domain, in which reference TRBV30 and TRBJ1-1 provide the parts outside the CDR3, is SQTIHQWPATLVQPVGSPLSLECTVEGTSNPNLYWYRQAAGRGLQLLFYSVGIGQISSEVPQNLSASRPQDRQFILSSKKLLLSDSGFYLCAWSVGQQTEAFFGQGTRLTVV.

V and J are TRBV4-1 and TRBJ1-2; 9 bases align to TRBD1. Trimming at V came to 5 bases and at J to 6 bases, leaving 10 bases not matched to a gene. CDR1 is MGHRA, CDR2 YSYEKL, per germline. The CDR3 spans 15 residues. Here the CDR3 DNA reads TGCGCCAGCAGCGGCGGTTCACAGGGGGCTGATGGCTACACCTTC. This encodes CASSGGSQGADGYTF.

V gene TRBV29-1 combines with J gene TRBJ1-1; D is unclear. Trimming left V 1 base short and J 4 bases short, with 7 bases between. The CDR3 loop spans 12 amino acids. From germline, CDR1 is SQVTM and CDR2 ANQGSEA. CDR3 nucleotide sequence: TGCAGCGTTGAAGGGCATTTCACTGAAGCTTTCTTT. This translates into CSVEGHFTEAFF. Full variable domain (missing parts from reference TRBV29-1 and TRBJ1-1): SAVISQKPSRDICQRGTSLTIQCQVDSQVTMMFWYRQQPGQSLTLIATANQGSEATYESGFVIDKFPISRPNLTFSTLTVSNMSPEDSSIYLCSVEGHFTEAFFGQGTRLTVV.

The chain is built from TRBV12-3 or TRBV12-4 and TRBJ2-5; D call uncertain. The CDR3 is 13 amino acids. Trimming took off 2 bases at V and 2 bases at J, with 6 bases between the two ends. CDR3 nucleotide sequence: TGTGCCAGCAGTTTACTAACTCAAGAGACCCAGTACTTC. Protein: CASSLLTQETQYF.

The V and J genes are TRBV4-2 and TRBJ1-6, with D uncertain. This CDR3 region has 17 residues. Per the germline V gene, CDR1 is LGHNA and CDR2 is YNFKEQ. The ends were cut back, 1 base at V and 8 bases at J, with 18 bases in the middle. This CDR3 is CASSQGTVFASDSPLHF. The DNA for the CDR3 is TGTGCCAGCAGCCAAGGAACAGTATTCGCCTCTGATTCACCCCTCCACTTT.

CDR3 sequence reads: CATSDPRQDSTDTQYF. The CDR3 nucleotides are TGTGCCACCAGTGACCCCCGACAGGATAGCACAGATACGCAGTATTTT. The chain uses TRBV24-1 and TRBJ2-3; perhaps TRBD1 as D (6 bases). Germline assignment: CDR1 KGHDR and CDR2 SFDVKD. Trimming pared 4 bases from V and 0 bases from J, leaving 13 bases between. The CDR3 loop spans 16 amino acids.

This clone was picked up one time. The chain joins TRBV10-2 to TRBJ1-1; D call uncertain. Germline V lookup: CDR1 WSHSY, CDR2 SAAADI. Trimming removed 7 bases at V and 3 bases at J, with 12 bases between. There are 13 residues in the CDR3. In nucleotides, the CDR3 is TGCGCCAGCAAATTGGGTGAGGACACTGAAGCTTTCTTT. It codes for CASKLGEDTEAFF.

This clone was detected once. The chain joins TRBV3-1 (or the pseudogene TRBV3-2) to TRBJ2-7, with D possibly matching TRBD1 (6 bases). The CDR3 contains 15 residues. Germline loops: CDR1 LGHDT, CDR2 YNNKEL (reference sequence). The V end lost 4 bases, the J end lost 3 bases, and 16 bases lay between the germline ends. CDR3 protein: CASSLRDTYHYEQYF. The CDR3 DNA reads TGTGCCAGCAGCCTCCGGGACACATACCACTACGAGCAGTACTTC.

The chain combines TRBV21-1 with TRBJ1-2; TRBD1 is taken as the D call from the table, unchecked against the DNA. TRBV21-1 corresponds to a pseudogene. CDR3 length: 18 residues. This chain's CDR3 is CASSKVNPQGTINYGYTF. CDR3 nucleotides: TGTGCCAGCAGCAAAGTTAATCCCCAGGGAACTATTAACTATGGCTACACCTTC.

This chain uses TRBV11-3 with TRBJ2-1, with 8 positions matching TRBD2. The germline V gene encodes CDR1 SGHNT and CDR2 YENEEA. The ends lost 5 bases at V and 6 bases at J; junction bases unmatched: 15. This CDR3 is 17 amino acids long. The CDR3 is CASSPGALAGPSNEQFF. CDR3 in DNA: TGTGCCAGCAGCCCCGGGGCGTTAGCGGGGCCGAGCAATGAGCAGTTCTTC.

The chain recombines TRBV7-6 with TRBJ2-5; D unresolved. The CDR3 is 10 residues long. Germline lookup yields CDR1 SGHVS and CDR2 FNYEAQ. The CDR3 DNA is TGTGCTGTTGGGCCCGAGACCCAGTACTTC. Protein product: CAVGPETQYF.

This clone was detected once. The rearrangement links TRBV7-3 to TRBJ2-3; 10 positions agree with TRBD1. From germline, CDR1 is SGHTA and CDR2 FQGTGA. The CDR3 contains 17 residues. V lost 4 bases, J lost 6 bases, and 13 bases stayed unmatched. In DNA, the CDR3 is TGTGCCAGCAGCTCCCATGGGACAGGGGCCTCGATGGATACGCAGTATTTT. Its protein is CASSSHGTGASMDTQYF.

The V and J genes are TRBV11-2 and TRBJ1-5, with a tentative D call TRBD1 (5 bases). Germline V CDR1 and CDR2: SGHAT, FQNNGV. Trimming cost V 3 bases and J 3 bases, with 6 bases left between them. The CDR3 consists of 13 residues. The CDR3 region has the DNA TGTGCCAGCAGCTTTGGACACAATCAGCCCCAGCATTTT. Protein product: CASSFGHNQPQHF. The entire variable domain, with the rest obtained from reference TRBV11-2 and TRBJ1-5, is as follows: EAGVAQSPRYKIIEKRQSVAFWCNPISGHATLYWYQQILGQGPKLLIQFQNNGVVDDSQLPKDRFSAERLKGVDSTLKIQPAKLEDSAVYLCASSFGHNQPQHFGDGTRLSIL.

The chain combines TRBV3-1 (or the pseudogene TRBV3-2) with TRBJ2-1; D gene uncertain. Trimming removed 6 bases at V and 8 bases at J, with 11 bases between. This CDR3 spans 12 amino acids. Germline CDR1 reads LGHDT; CDR2 reads YNNKEL (reference sequence). CDR3 nucleotides: TGTGCCAGCAGTCAGTCTGGTGATGAGCAGTTCTTC. Encoded protein: CASSQSGDEQFF.

The V call is TRBV18, the J call TRBJ1-2; weak D call: TRBD1 (6 bases). From germline, CDR1 is KGHSH and CDR2 LQKENI. CDR3 length: 15 residues. V shed 5 bases and J shed 0 bases, with 13 bases lying between them. For the CDR3, the DNA is TGTGCCAGCTCAATGACAGGTGAAACTAACTATGGCTACACCTTC. Translated, it gives CASSMTGETNYGYTF.

V is TRBV19 and J is TRBJ2-1; TRBD2 agrees at 9 bases. V was pared by 5 bases and J by 9 bases, with 14 bases of the junction left unmatched. This CDR3 region has 16 residues. Looked up from germline, CDR1 is LNHDA and CDR2 is SQIVND (reference sequence). CDR3 nucleotides: TGTGCCAGTAGTCGTATAGCGGGGGACACTTTGGGTGAGCAGTTCTTC. This codes for CASSRIAGDTLGEQFF.

V is TRBV6-6 and J is TRBJ2-1; 9 bases fit TRBD1. Germline assignment: CDR1 MNHNY and CDR2 SVGAGI (reference sequence). This CDR3 has 13 residues. V gave up 6 bases and J gave up 12 bases; unmatched junction bases: 9. The CDR3 reads CASSTVQGAVQFF. The CDR3 DNA sequence: TGTGCCAGCAGCACCGTACAGGGGGCTGTGCAGTTCTTC.

The gene calls are TRBV11-2 and TRBJ2-5, with 8 bases that match TRBD2. This CDR3 is 13 amino acids long. CDR1 is SGHAT, CDR2 FQNNGV, per germline. Germline trimming cut 4 bases from V and 7 bases from J; bases unmatched to any gene: 5. The CDR3, as DNA: TGTGCCAGCAGCTCGGGACTAGAGGTGACCCAGTACTTC. Translation gives CASSSGLEVTQYF. The whole variable domain, remainder taken from reference TRBV11-2 and TRBJ2-5, is EAGVAQSPRYKIIEKRQSVAFWCNPISGHATLYWYQQILGQGPKLLIQFQNNGVVDDSQLPKDRFSAERLKGVDSTLKIQPAKLEDSAVYLCASSSGLEVTQYFGPGTRLLVL.

The V call is TRBV7-3, the J call TRBJ1-1; 10 bases map to TRBD1. Germline V gene data show CDR1 as SGHTA and CDR2 as FQGTGA. The V segment lost 5 bases and the J segment 1 base; nucleotides outside the gene matches: 1. This CDR3 region has 14 residues. CDR3 in amino acids: CASSRDRGNTEAFF. In DNA form, the CDR3 reads TGTGCCAGCAGCCGGGACAGGGGGAACACTGAAGCTTTCTTT.

The sample holds a few counts of this clone. This rearrangement joins TRBV9 to TRBJ1-3; D may be TRBD1 (6 bases). Deletions cut 0 bases from V and 0 bases from J, with 19 bases between. The CDR3 contains 19 residues. The germline CDR1 and CDR2 sequences are SGDLS and YYNGEE. As DNA, the CDR3 is TGTGCCAGCAGCGTAGAGGAAAGGGGGGGCGCCAGCTCTGGAAACACCATATATTTT. Its translation: CASSVEERGGASSGNTIYF. Filled out from reference TRBV9 and TRBJ1-3, the complete variable domain reads DSGVTQTPKHLITATGQRVTLRCSPRSGDLSVYWYQQSLDQGLQFLIQYYNGEERAKGNILERFSAQQFPDLHSELNLSSLELGDSALYFCASSVEERGGASSGNTIYFGEGSWLTVV.